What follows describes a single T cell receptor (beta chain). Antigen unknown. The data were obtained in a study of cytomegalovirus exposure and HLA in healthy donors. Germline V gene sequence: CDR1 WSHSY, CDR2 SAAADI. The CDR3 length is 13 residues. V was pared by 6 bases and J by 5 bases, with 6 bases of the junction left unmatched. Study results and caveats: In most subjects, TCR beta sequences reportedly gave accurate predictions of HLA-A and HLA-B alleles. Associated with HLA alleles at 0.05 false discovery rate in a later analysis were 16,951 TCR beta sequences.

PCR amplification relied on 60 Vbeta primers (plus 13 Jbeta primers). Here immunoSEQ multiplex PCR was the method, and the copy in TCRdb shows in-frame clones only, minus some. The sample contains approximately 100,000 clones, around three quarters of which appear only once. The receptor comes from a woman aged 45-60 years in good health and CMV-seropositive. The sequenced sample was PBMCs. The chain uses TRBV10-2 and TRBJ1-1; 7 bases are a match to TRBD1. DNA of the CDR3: TGCGCCAGCAGCTCAGGGGGGTGGACTGAAGCTTTCTTT. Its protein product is CASSSGGWTEAFF.